This T cell receptor beta chain originates from a study of vaccination and CD4 T cells after COVID-19. At the level of the study: With a range of 35 to 161, the median interval from diagnosis to drawing post-COVID samples was 85 to 120 days. Post-vaccine sample collection happened at a median of 72 days after dose two, ranging 14 to 241.

The CDR3 is made up of 21 amino acids. CDR1 SGHTA and CDR2 FQGTGA come from the germline V gene. J gave up 1 base and V 6 bases, and 18 bases lay outside the gene matches. Sequencing of cultured CD4+ T cell DNA used the Oncomine TCR Beta short-read assay. TCRdb re-derived calls from the PCR reads in MiXCR, one entry per CDR3 protein. The table includes roughly 20,000 distinct CDR3 sequences, 56% detected once. This clonotype was seen a few times. Its antigen is still unknown. Indicated treatment: approximately 10-day PBMC culture with coronavirus spike peptide pools or control peptides (ViraFEST assay). Before Alpha, Beta and Delta appeared in the US, convalescents tested positive (March–December 2020).

Sequenced material: CD4+ T cells from blood, cultured in vitro. The sequence derives from a human donor who had recovered from COVID-19. This chain uses TRBV7-3 with TRBJ2-6, with 10 bases lining up with TRBD2. The CDR3 here is CASSHRTSGIGSQSGANVLTF. CDR3 DNA: TGTGCCAGCAGTCATCGGACTAGCGGTATTGGATCTCAATCTGGGGCCAACGTCCTGACTTTC.